The following is a T cell receptor (beta chain) sequence with its context. What it binds is unknown. The data stem from a study of post-analysis software for immune sequencing data. Study as a whole: Relapsing-remitting, secondary progressive and progressive-relapsing courses of multiple sclerosis were included.

General study findings and limits: Higher frequency in patients than in controls was seen for several TRBV segments, with TRBV5-6, TRBV5-1 and TRBV20-1 among them.

Libraries were made from TCR beta cDNA, and they carried unique molecular identifiers. A single record per CDR3 protein comes from TCRdb applying MiXCR to the PCR reads. The sample holds 800,000 to 950,000 distinct CDR3 sequences; roughly half are singletons and the top ten take approximately 4.4%. Trimming removed 3 bases at V and 5 bases at J, with 11 bases between. The CDR3 spans 14 residues. Germline CDR1 and CDR2: SEHNR and FQNEAQ (reference sequence). The source is a girl between 10 and 17 years old with multiple sclerosis. The chain has TRBV7-9 and TRBJ2-1; tentative D call: TRBD1 (5 bases). Sequencing was done on a sample of blood. CDR3 residues: CASSFLGPDNEQFF. CDR3 nucleotides: TGTGCCAGCAGCTTTTTGGGGCCTGACAATGAGCAGTTCTTC.